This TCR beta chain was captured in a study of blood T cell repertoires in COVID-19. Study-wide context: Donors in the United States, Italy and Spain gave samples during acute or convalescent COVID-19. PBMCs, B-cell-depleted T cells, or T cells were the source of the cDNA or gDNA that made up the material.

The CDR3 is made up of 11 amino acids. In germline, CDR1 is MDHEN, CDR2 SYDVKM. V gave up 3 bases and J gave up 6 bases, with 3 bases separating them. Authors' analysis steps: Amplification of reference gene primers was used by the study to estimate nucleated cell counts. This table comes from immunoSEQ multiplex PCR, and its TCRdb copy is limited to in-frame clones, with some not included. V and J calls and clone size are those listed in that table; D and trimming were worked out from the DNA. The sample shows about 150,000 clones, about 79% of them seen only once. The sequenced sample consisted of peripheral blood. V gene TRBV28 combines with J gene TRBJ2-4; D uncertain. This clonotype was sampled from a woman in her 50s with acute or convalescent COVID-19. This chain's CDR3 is CASSFINIQYF. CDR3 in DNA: TGTGCCAGCAGTTTCATAAACATTCAGTACTTC.